The entry below gives a single T cell receptor beta chain sequence along with its context. The sample originates from a study of blood T cell repertoires in COVID-19. For the study at large: The United States, Italy and Spain provided the acute and convalescent COVID-19 samples. The cDNA or gDNA used as material had been derived from T cells, B-cell-depleted T cells, or PBMCs.

In the original analysis: Estimated nucleated cell counts came from reference gene primer amplification. The method was immunoSEQ multiplex PCR; TCRdb's version includes in-frame clones alone and lacks a portion of them. From that table come the V and J calls and clone size; the DNA was used to work out D and trimming. The sample holds about 250,000 clones, approximately 90% seen once. Those enrolled, adults aged roughly 18 to 95 years, came from 20 to 25 US areas. The V end was cut by 7 bases, the J end by 9 bases, with 13 bases between. The CDR3 consists of 12 residues. Material: PBMCs or T cells enriched from blood (not recorded which). The chain links TRBV12-3 or TRBV12-4 to TRBJ1-5; D may be TRBD1 (5 bases). The TCR was taken from a man aged 35 to 55 who had recovered from COVID-19. CDR3 in DNA: TGTGCCAGCAACAAGGGGATGGCGCCCCAGCATTTT. Translating gives CASNKGMAPQHF.